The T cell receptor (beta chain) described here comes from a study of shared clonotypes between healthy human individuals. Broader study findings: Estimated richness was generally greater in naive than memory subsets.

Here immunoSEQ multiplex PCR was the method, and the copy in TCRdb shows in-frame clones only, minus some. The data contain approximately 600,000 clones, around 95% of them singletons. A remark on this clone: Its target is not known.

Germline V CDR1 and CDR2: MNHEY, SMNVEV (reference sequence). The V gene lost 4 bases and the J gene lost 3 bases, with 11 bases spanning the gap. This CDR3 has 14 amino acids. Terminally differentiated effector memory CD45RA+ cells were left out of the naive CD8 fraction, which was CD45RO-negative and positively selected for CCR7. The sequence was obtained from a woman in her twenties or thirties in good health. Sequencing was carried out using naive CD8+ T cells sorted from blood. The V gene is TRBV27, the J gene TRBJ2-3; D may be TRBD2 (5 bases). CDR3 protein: CASSYGVGTDTQYF. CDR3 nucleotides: TGTGCCAGCAGTTACGGGGTCGGGACAGATACGCAGTATTTT.